These T cell receptor beta chains were read from a single sample in a study of cytomegalovirus exposure and HLA in healthy donors. Generated by immunoSEQ multiplex PCR, the TCRdb table keeps only in-frame clones and is missing some. This sample carries about 77,000 clones, about four fifths of them seen once, and the ten largest clones take 3% to 3.5%. The sequenced material came from PBMCs. The receptors here all came from a man aged 40-55 years in good health and CMV-seronegative. CDR3s include the opening cysteine and the closing phenylalanine or tryptophan. D genes are given only for firm matches. Rows give clone size only sometimes, using once, few, many, or a class for an expanded clone.

v_call	j_call	clone_size	d_call	cdr3_aa	cdr3_nt
TRBV27	TRBJ2-3	.	TRBD1	CASSIDRGTDTQYF	TGTGCCAGCAGTATAGACAGGGGCACAGATACGCAGTATTTT
TRBV6-1	TRBJ2-5	.	.	CASNLEETQYF	TGTGCCAGCAATCTGGAGGAGACCCAGTACTTC
TRBV7-9	TRBJ2-7	.	TRBD1	CASTTGQGASDEQYF	TGTGCCAGCACCACCGGACAGGGGGCGTCAGACGAGCAGTACTTC
TRBV9	TRBJ2-3	.	TRBD2	CASSVLAGSDTQYF	TGTGCCAGCAGCGTCCTAGCGGGGTCAGATACGCAGTATTTT
TRBV25-1	TRBJ1-2	.	.	CASSESRDGGYTF	TGTGCCAGCAGTGAATCCAGGGATGGTGGCTACACCTTC
TRBV11-2	TRBJ2-2	few	TRBD1	CASSLATGANTGELFF	TGTGCCAGCAGCTTAGCGACAGGGGCGAACACCGGGGAGCTGTTTTTT
TRBV18	TRBJ1-5	.	TRBD1	CASSEGQGSQPQHF	TGTGCCAGCTCGGAGGGACAGGGCAGTCAGCCCCAGCATTTT
TRBV10-1	TRBJ2-1	.	.	CASSAGARYNEQFF	TGCGCCAGCAGTGCTGGGGCAAGGTACAATGAGCAGTTCTTC
TRBV9	TRBJ1-1	.	.	CASSVVYGTEAFF	TGTGCCAGCAGCGTAGTCTACGGGACTGAAGCTTTCTTT
TRBV15	TRBJ1-2	.	.	CATSRDLRAEDGYTF	TGTGCCACCAGCAGAGATCTAAGAGCAGAGGATGGCTACACCTTC
TRBV23-1	TRBJ1-5	.	TRBD1	CASSYTRKDRGTYSNQPQHF	TGCGCCAGCAGTTACACCCGGAAGGACAGGGGAACGTACAGCAATCAGCCCCAGCATTTT
TRBV7-2	TRBJ2-5	.	.	CASSLGTTRQETQYF	TGTGCCAGCAGCTTAGGGACTACCCGGCAAGAGACCCAGTACTTC
TRBV7-8	TRBJ2-3	.	.	CASRPGTQTPDTQYF	TGTGCCAGCAGGCCCGGGACACAGACTCCAGATACGCAGTATTTT
TRBV15	TRBJ2-3	.	TRBD2	CATSRGTSGSDTQYF	TGTGCCACCAGCAGAGGGACTAGCGGTTCAGATACGCAGTATTTT
TRBV5-1	TRBJ1-1	once	.	CASSLPLADEAFF	TGCGCCAGCAGCTTGCCCCTTGCAGATGAAGCTTTCTTT
TRBV11-2	TRBJ1-1	.	.	CASSLRVATEAFF	TGTGCCAGCAGCCTCAGGGTTGCCACTGAAGCTTTCTTT
TRBV5-1	TRBJ2-2	.	.	CASSLSDTGELFF	TGCGCCAGCAGCTTGTCGGACACCGGGGAGCTGTTTTTT
TRBV5-4	TRBJ1-4	.	.	CASSAQGTANEKLFF	TGTGCCAGCAGCGCGCAGGGTACGGCTAATGAAAAACTGTTTTTT
TRBV6-5	TRBJ2-7	.	TRBD2	CASRLVAGGFYEQYF	TGTGCCAGCAGACTCGTAGCGGGGGGATTCTACGAGCAGTACTTC
TRBV18	TRBJ2-3	.	.	CASSPNPPTIRADTQYF	TGTGCCAGCTCACCCAACCCCCCAACAATCAGGGCAGATACGCAGTATTTT
TRBV7-9	TRBJ2-7	.	TRBD1	CASSSGTAGREQYF	TGTGCCAGCAGCTCCGGGACAGCTGGAAGGGAGCAGTACTTC
TRBV9	TRBJ1-2	few	.	CASSVNEATNYGYTF	TGTGCCAGCAGCGTGAATGAGGCCACCAACTATGGCTACACCTTC
TRBV6-1	TRBJ2-3	few	.	CASSVNGQRSTDTQYF	TGTGCCAGCAGTGTCAATGGACAGAGGAGCACAGATACGCAGTATTTT
TRBV6-5	TRBJ1-6	.	.	CASARQYNSPLHF	TGTGCCAGTGCGCGGCAGTATAATTCACCCCTCCACTTT
TRBV2	TRBJ1-1	.	TRBD1	CAGHGQGLTEAFF	TGTGCCGGCCACGGACAGGGGCTCACTGAAGCTTTCTTT
TRBV7-8	TRBJ2-7	.	TRBD1	CASSSWDREYEQYF	TGTGCCAGCAGCTCGTGGGACAGGGAATACGAGCAGTACTTC
TRBV2	TRBJ1-5	once	.	CASRAGRLIDQPQHF	TGTGCCAGTAGGGCGGGCAGGCTCATCGATCAGCCCCAGCATTTT
TRBV28	TRBJ2-5	.	.	CAFGQTRETQYF	TGTGCCTTTGGACAGACCCGGGAGACCCAGTACTTC
TRBV10-3	TRBJ2-3	.	TRBD2	CAISGLAGATDTQYF	TGTGCCATCAGCGGACTAGCGGGGGCAACAGATACGCAGTATTTT
TRBV5-6	TRBJ2-2	.	.	CASSAGPASNTGELFF	TGTGCCAGCAGCGCGGGACCGGCCTCGAACACCGGGGAGCTGTTTTTT
TRBV5-1	TRBJ1-4	.	TRBD1	CASTDVGGEKLFF	TGCGCCAGCACTGACGTAGGGGGCGAAAAACTGTTTTTT
TRBV2	TRBJ2-3	.	TRBD2	CASSGTSSGGSKQYF	TGTGCCAGCAGCGGGACCTCTAGCGGGGGGAGCAAGCAGTATTTT
TRBV28	TRBJ1-5	.	.	CASSWGEDQPQHF	TGTGCCAGCAGTTGGGGCGAGGATCAGCCCCAGCATTTT
TRBV5-1	TRBJ2-7	.	.	CASSPDPGMGYEQYF	TGCGCCAGCAGCCCCGACCCGGGGATGGGCTACGAGCAGTACTTC
TRBV6-5	TRBJ1-1	.	TRBD1	CASSYGDRYTEAFF	TGTGCCAGCAGTTACGGGGACAGATACACTGAAGCTTTCTTT
TRBV19	TRBJ2-1	.	.	CASRYRSLEEQFF	TGTGCCAGTAGGTACAGGTCCCTGGAGGAGCAGTTCTTC
TRBV5-1	TRBJ2-2	.	.	CASSLAAASGELFF	TGCGCCAGCAGCTTGGCGGCGGCTAGCGGGGAGCTGTTTTTT
TRBV25-1	TRBJ1-5	.	.	CASSGVGGNQPQHF	TGTGCCAGCAGTGGCGTGGGAGGGAATCAGCCCCAGCATTTT
TRBV9	TRBJ1-3	.	TRBD1	CASSVRTGGWGNTIYF	TGTGCCAGCAGCGTACGGACAGGGGGATGGGGAAACACCATATATTTT
TRBV10-3	TRBJ2-7	.	TRBD1	CATGTAVEQYF	TGTGCCACAGGGACAGCGGTCGAGCAGTACTTC
TRBV4-1	TRBJ1-5	.	.	CSSSQTDSLNQPQHF	TGCTCCAGCAGCCAAACTGACAGCCTCAATCAGCCCCAGCATTTT
TRBV7-6	TRBJ2-3	.	TRBD1	CASSSQGATQYF	TGTGCCAGCAGCTCCCAGGGGGCGACGCAGTATTTT
TRBV29-1	TRBJ1-1	.	TRBD1	CSVAHGQAGNTEAFF	TGCAGCGTCGCTCATGGACAGGCCGGGAACACTGAAGCTTTCTTT
TRBV5-1	TRBJ2-3	.	.	CASSSAEFTDTQYF	TGCGCCAGCAGCTCCGCGGAGTTCACAGATACGCAGTATTTT
TRBV7-3	TRBJ1-6	few	.	CASSSPGSPLHF	TGTGCCAGCAGCTCCCCGGGTTCACCCCTCCACTTT
TRBV5-1	TRBJ1-5	.	.	CASSLLGGQPQHF	TGCGCCAGCAGCTTGTTAGGGGGACAGCCCCAGCATTTT
TRBV30	TRBJ2-7	.	TRBD1	CAWSSSGGEQYF	TGTGCCTGGAGTAGCTCAGGGGGTGAGCAGTACTTC
TRBV19	TRBJ1-5	few	TRBD1	CASSIKNRGRLISNQPQHF	TGTGCCAGTAGTATTAAAAACAGGGGGAGACTTATAAGCAATCAGCCCCAGCATTTT
TRBV7-3	TRBJ1-5	.	.	CASSYRSNQPQHF	TGTGCCAGCAGTTACAGGAGCAATCAGCCCCAGCATTTT